These 32 T cell receptor beta chains were sequenced from one sample in a study of PD-1 blockade in classical Hodgkin lymphoma. All patients relapsed after autologous stem cell transplantation, and brentuximab vedotin exposure varied. Libraries were prepared by immunoSEQ multiplex PCR; TCRdb keeps only in-frame clonotypes and omits some of them. This table has around 96,000 clones, over 70% appearing once. Sequenced here: peripheral blood mononuclear cells (PBMCs), sampled at baseline. Receptors originate from a human donor with classical Hodgkin lymphoma.

The rearrangement uses TRBV27 and TRBJ1-5; TRBD1 is a possible D gene (6 bases). The length of the CDR3 is 15 residues. The ends were cut back, 6 bases at V and 4 bases at J, with 16 bases in the middle. Per the germline V gene, CDR1 is MNHEY and CDR2 is SMNVEV (reference sequence). The chain's CDR3 is CASRPGGAANQPQHF. The CDR3 nucleotides are TGTGCCAGCAGGCCGGGGGGGGCAGCGAATCAGCCCCAGCATTTT.

This chain joins TRBV19 and TRBJ1-5, with D unclear. The CDR3 runs 15 residues. V lost 4 bases and J 2 bases, leaving 12 bases between the germline ends. Germline lookup yields CDR1 LNHDA and CDR2 SQIVND (reference sequence). The CDR3 sequence is CASSKDPQGNQPQHF. CDR3 sequence (DNA): TGTGCCAGTAGTAAGGACCCTCAGGGCAATCAGCCCCAGCATTTT. Full variable domain (rest looked up from reference TRBV19 and TRBJ1-5): DGGITQSPKYLFRKEGQNVTLSCEQNLNHDAMYWYRQDPGQGLRLIYYSQIVNDFQKGDIAEGYSVSREKKESFPLTVTSAQKNPTAFYLCASSKDPQGNQPQHFGDGTRLSIL.

In its sample, this clone was seen a few times. The rearrangement uses TRBV19 and TRBJ2-7; 9 nucleotides match TRBD1. This CDR3 has 14 amino acids. The germline CDR1 and CDR2 sequences are LNHDA and SQIVND (reference sequence). V gave up 5 bases and J gave up 1 base; unmatched junction bases: 3. CDR3 in amino acids: CASSWGTGSYEQYF. The CDR3 DNA reads TGTGCCAGTAGTTGGGGGACAGGGTCCTACGAGCAGTACTTC.

This chain joins TRBV7-2 and TRBJ2-1, with D perhaps matching TRBD2 (6 bases). V lost 1 base to trimming and J lost 4 bases, with 8 bases between them. This CDR3 has 14 residues. CDR1 and CDR2 (germline): SGHTA, FQGNSA. The CDR3: CASSLGGVYNEQFF. The CDR3 nucleotides are TGTGCCAGCAGCTTAGGGGGGGTTTACAATGAGCAGTTCTTC.

The rearrangement joins TRBV19 to TRBJ1-2; D not certain. Per the germline V gene, CDR1 is LNHDA and CDR2 is SQIVND (reference sequence). CDR3 length: 15 residues. Trimming removed 1 base at V and 5 bases at J, with 14 bases between. As DNA, the CDR3 is TGTGCCAGTAGTATAGTGCCGGATCGGAATTATGGCTACACCTTC. It yields the protein CASSIVPDRNYGYTF.

The chain is built from TRBV7-8 and TRBJ2-3; TRBD2 might be the D (5 bases). CDR3 size: 14 residues. V was clipped by 7 bases and J by 4 bases, with 15 bases between them. The germline gives CDR1 SGHVS, CDR2 FQNEAQ. CDR3 sequence (DNA): TGTGCCAGCACTAAAGGCGAGGGCCCAGATACGCAGTATTTT. Its translation is CASTKGEGPDTQYF.

The rearrangement joins TRBV5-1 to TRBJ2-5; 11 bases are a match to TRBD2. J lost 1 base, V lost 7 bases, and 6 bases had no gene match. The CDR3 consists of 15 residues. Looked up from germline, CDR1 is SGHRS and CDR2 is YFSETQ. This CDR3 reads CASHRTSGSQETQYF. DNA of the CDR3: TGCGCCAGCCACCGGACTAGCGGGTCCCAAGAGACCCAGTACTTC.

CDR3 coding DNA: TGTGCCAGCAGCTTTTCACTCACCAGCACAGATACGCAGTATTTT. Its protein is CASSFSLTSTDTQYF. The gene calls are TRBV5-4 and TRBJ2-3; the D is unclear. The CDR3 has 15 amino acids. The germline V gene encodes CDR1 SGHNT and CDR2 YYREEE (reference sequence). V was cut by 2 bases and J by 0 bases, with 10 bases left in between.

V gene TRBV5-1 combines with J gene TRBJ2-2; the match to TRBD1 covers 8 bases. Germline CDR1 is SGHRS and CDR2 is YFSETQ. J was trimmed by 3 bases and V by 3 bases; bases with no gene match: 7. This CDR3 is built from 16 residues. The CDR3 DNA is TGCGCCAGCAGCTCATTCAGGGGGCCGGACACCGGGGAGCTGTTTTTT. As protein: CASSSFRGPDTGELFF.

The chain uses TRBV6-5 and TRBJ1-2; D might be TRBD1 (6 bases). Trimming stripped 6 bases from V and 8 bases from J, with 19 bases between. The CDR3 loop spans 14 amino acids. In germline, CDR1 is MNHEY, CDR2 SVGAGI. The CDR3 reads CASSTLDSSGGYTF. The DNA of the CDR3 is TGTGCCAGCAGCACACTGGACAGCTCGGGGGGCTACACCTTC.

This clone was detected once. The J gene is TRBJ2-6, the V gene TRBV18, with D unclear. With 3 bases removed from V and 4 bases from J, the gap between germline ends came to 13 bases. CDR1 is KGHSH, CDR2 LQKENI, per germline. The CDR3 extends over 16 amino acids. The CDR3 here is CASSPRPETGANVLTF. The CDR3 DNA sequence: TGTGCCAGCTCACCTCGACCAGAGACCGGGGCCAACGTCCTGACTTTC.

V gene TRBV19 combines with J gene TRBJ2-7; TRBD2 is a possible D gene (7 bases). The germline V and J ends were trimmed by 3 bases and 3 bases, with 21 bases remaining between them. The CDR3 sequence is 17 residues long. CDR1 LNHDA and CDR2 SQIVND come from the germline V gene (reference sequence). The CDR3 here is CASSMGGGTRIYYEQYF. CDR3 DNA: TGTGCCAGTAGTATGGGGGGGGGCACCCGGATCTACTACGAGCAGTACTTC.

This rearrangement joins TRBV18 to TRBJ2-7; D is possibly TRBD1 (5 bases). The CDR3 sequence is 15 residues long. V lost 0 bases to trimming and J lost 4 bases, with 13 bases between them. Germline assignment: CDR1 KGHSH and CDR2 LQKENI. The CDR3 reads CASSPPPQGIYEQYF. DNA of the CDR3: TGTGCCAGCTCACCACCGCCGCAGGGTATATACGAGCAGTACTTC.

CDR3 residues: CASSPQNTGELFF. DNA for the CDR3: TGTGCCAGCAGCCCGCAGAACACCGGGGAGCTGTTTTTT. The chain is built from TRBV14 and TRBJ2-2, with D hard to call. Looked up from germline, CDR1 is SGHDN and CDR2 is FVKESK. Trimming removed 4 bases from V and 1 base from J, with 4 bases in between. The CDR3 length is 13 residues.

The V gene is TRBV19, the J gene TRBJ1-3, with D hard to call. Germline CDR1 LNHDA, CDR2 SQIVND (reference sequence). CDR3 length equals 15 residues. V lost 2 bases and J 0 bases, leaving 8 bases between the germline ends. CDR3 in amino acids: CASSINWGSGNTIYF. The CDR3 nucleotides read TGTGCCAGTAGTATAAACTGGGGCTCTGGAAACACCATATATTTT.

The CDR3 sequence: CASSQAGTGYEQYF. CDR3 DNA: TGTGCCAGCAGTCAGGCCGGGACTGGCTACGAGCAGTACTTC. V gene TRBV28 combines with J gene TRBJ2-7; TRBD2 is a possible D gene (6 bases). The ends were cut back, 5 bases at V and 3 bases at J, with 14 bases in the middle. CDR1 MDHEN and CDR2 SYDVKM come from the germline V gene. This CDR3 is built from 14 residues.

The chain employs TRBV5-1 and TRBJ2-7, with D perhaps TRBD1 or TRBD2 (6 bases each). V was trimmed by 1 base and J by 7 bases, leaving 15 bases between them. This CDR3 has 14 amino acids. The germline CDR1 and CDR2 sequences are SGHRS and YFSETQ. This CDR3 is CASSLPLGAGEQYF. CDR3 coding DNA: TGCGCCAGCAGCTTGCCGCTGGGGGCGGGGGAGCAGTACTTC.

V and J are TRBV2 and TRBJ1-5; the D is unclear. The CDR3 spans 13 residues. The V and J ends lost 0 bases and 6 bases respectively, with 6 bases between them. Germline CDR1 SNHLY, CDR2 FYNNEI. The CDR3 DNA follows: TGTGCCAGCAGTGAAGCGCGCAGTCAGCCCCAGCATTTT. Protein sequence: CASSEARSQPQHF.

The rearrangement links TRBV5-1 to TRBJ2-7; TRBD2 agrees at 10 bases. Germline V lookup: CDR1 SGHRS, CDR2 YFSETQ. V lost 1 base and J lost 4; bases outside the gene matches: 8. The CDR3 sequence is 16 residues long. The chain's CDR3 is CASSLFRTSGDYEQYF. Here the CDR3 DNA reads TGCGCCAGCAGCTTGTTTAGGACTAGCGGAGATTACGAGCAGTACTTC.

This chain joins TRBV5-6 and TRBJ1-4; D possibly corresponds to TRBD1 (5 bases). The CDR3 spans 14 residues. CDR1 and CDR2 (germline): SGHDT, YYEEEE. The germline V and J ends were trimmed by 4 bases and 3 bases, with 10 bases remaining between them. This CDR3 is CASSQGGSNEKLFF. The CDR3, as DNA: TGTGCCAGCAGCCAGGGTGGGTCTAATGAAAAACTGTTTTTT.

V and J are TRBV19 and TRBJ1-5; TRBD1 aligns across 9 bases. After removal of 2 bases from V and 1 base from J, the junction contained 6 bases not matched to a gene. The germline V gene has CDR1 LNHDA and CDR2 SQIVND (reference sequence). This CDR3 has 17 residues. The CDR3 DNA reads as TGTGCCAGTAGTATAAGGGGACAGGGACTAAGCAATCAGCCCCAGCATTTT. It specifies CASSIRGQGLSNQPQHF.

The chain links TRBV7-8 to TRBJ2-5, with 16 bases fitting TRBD2. This CDR3 has 19 residues. The germline gives CDR1 SGHVS, CDR2 FQNEAQ. The V gene end was trimmed by 5 bases and the J gene end by 4 bases; junction bases not matched to a gene: 13. The CDR3 sequence: CASSRGTSGRVGAPETQYF. CDR3 coding DNA: TGTGCCAGCAGCCGCGGGACTAGCGGGAGGGTAGGAGCCCCAGAGACCCAGTACTTC.

The CDR3 DNA reads as TGTGCCAGTAATTGGGGACTAGCGGGAGTTGATACGCAGTATTTT. Its protein is CASNWGLAGVDTQYF. The chain carries TRBV19 and TRBJ2-3; 14 bases line up with TRBD2. The CDR3 contains 15 residues. CDR1 LNHDA and CDR2 SQIVND come from the germline V gene (reference sequence). V lost 7 bases and J lost 6; bases outside the gene matches: 6. The complete variable domain, with remaining parts taken from reference TRBV19 and TRBJ2-3, reads DGGITQSPKYLFRKEGQNVTLSCEQNLNHDAMYWYRQDPGQGLRLIYYSQIVNDFQKGDIAEGYSVSREKKESFPLTVTSAQKNPTAFYLCASNWGLAGVDTQYFGPGTRLTVL.

This clone has at least ten counts. The rearrangement joins TRBV6-4 to TRBJ2-7, with 9 bases fitting TRBD2. The CDR3 loop spans 15 amino acids. Germline V gene data show CDR1 as MRHNA and CDR2 as SNTAGT. The junction had 8 bases not matched to a gene; V was cut back by 7 bases and J by 1 base. This chain's CDR3 is CASNDWRGGSYEQYF. In DNA, the CDR3 is TGTGCCAGCAACGACTGGCGGGGGGGGTCCTACGAGCAGTACTTC.

This chain uses TRBV19 with TRBJ2-5; D gene ambiguous. The CDR3 is made up of 13 amino acids. Germline V gives CDR1 LNHDA, CDR2 SQIVND (reference sequence). V lost 6 bases, J lost 4 bases, and 12 bases lay in between. The CDR3 nucleotides read TGTGCCAGTAGAGGCGTGCCTCTAGAGACCCAGTACTTC. Translating gives CASRGVPLETQYF.

The V and J genes are TRBV9 and TRBJ2-1; TRBD2 matches at 11 bases. V dropped 3 bases and J dropped 1; count of bases not matched to a gene: 3. Germline CDR1 reads SGDLS; CDR2 reads YYNGEE. The CDR3 spans 16 residues. CDR3 region: CASSALAGGSYNEQFF. Here the CDR3 DNA reads TGTGCCAGCAGCGCCTTAGCGGGAGGGTCCTACAATGAGCAGTTCTTC. Using reference TRBV9 and TRBJ2-1 for the parts outside the CDR3, the full variable domain is DSGVTQTPKHLITATGQRVTLRCSPRSGDLSVYWYQQSLDQGLQFLIQYYNGEERAKGNILERFSAQQFPDLHSELNLSSLELGDSALYFCASSALAGGSYNEQFFGPGTRLTVL.

This clone has a single count. The rearrangement uses TRBV19 and TRBJ1-2, with unresolved D. Germline CDR1 and CDR2: LNHDA and SQIVND (reference sequence). The CDR3 length is 11 residues. Trimming removed 3 bases from V and 9 bases from J, with 8 bases in between. The CDR3 is CASSMGRSYTF. CDR3 nucleotides: TGTGCCAGTAGTATGGGGAGAAGCTACACCTTC.

The chain's CDR3 is CASSLTPQDEQYF. The CDR3, as DNA: TGCGCCAGCAGCTTAACCCCCCAGGACGAGCAGTACTTC. The genes are TRBV5-1 and TRBJ2-7; no reliable D call. Germline loops: CDR1 SGHRS, CDR2 YFSETQ. The CDR3 is made up of 13 amino acids. V was trimmed by 2 bases and J by 5 bases, leaving 11 bases between them.

The V and J genes are TRBV7-2 and TRBJ2-5; D remains unclear. The DNA end lines up better with TRBJ2-7; the J call may be wrong. Looked up from germline, CDR1 is SGHTA and CDR2 is FQGNSA. This CDR3 has 11 residues. The CDR3: CASSNHYEQYF. The DNA for the CDR3 is TGTGCCAGCAGTAATCACTACGAGCAGTACTTC.

This clone appeared a single time. The chain combines TRBV5-5 with TRBJ1-2, with 7 nucleotides matching TRBD1. V was pared by 7 bases and J by 0 bases, with 6 bases of the junction left unmatched. CDR3 length: 14 residues. Germline V gene sequence: CDR1 SGHKS, CDR2 YYEKEE (reference sequence). The CDR3 bases are TGTGCCAGCCAGCCAGGGGGAGCTAACTATGGCTACACCTTC. Amino acids: CASQPGGANYGYTF.

The chain is built from TRBV2 and TRBJ1-1; D is perhaps TRBD1 (6 bases). This CDR3 contains 13 residues. Germline V gene lookup returns CDR1 SNHLY and CDR2 FYNNEI. Trimming took 6 bases from V and 3 from J, leaving 11 bases between them. CDR3 nucleotide sequence: TGTGCCAGCAGCGAGGGGGATGACACTGAAGCTTTCTTT. Translated: CASSEGDDTEAFF.

V gene TRBV9 combines with J gene TRBJ2-2; D uncertain. The CDR3 is made up of 13 amino acids. Per germline, CDR1 SGDLS and CDR2 YYNGEE. Trimming removed 0 bases from V and 5 bases from J, with 5 bases in between. The CDR3, as DNA: TGTGCCAGCAGCGTAGTCGGAACCGGGGAGCTGTTTTTT. Translating gives CASSVVGTGELFF.